The clone carrying this T cell receptor beta chain was seen many times. Its antigen remains unknown. This CDR3 is built from 15 residues. V lost 4 bases and J lost 0; bases outside the gene matches: 5. Germline CDR1 SGHVS, CDR2 FQNEAQ. The data were taken from a study of T cells in Graves' hyperthyroidism and ophthalmopathy. Looking at the study overall: Peripheral blood was acquired at first diagnosis, ahead of any therapy whatsoever. Regarding the study as a whole: The model anticipated ophthalmopathy a median approximately 6.5 months pre-onset.

TCR beta CDR3 region amplification was performed from RNA transcripts. Primed by the HTBI set, a first-round RT-PCR was run on the TCR CDR3. A single record per CDR3 protein comes from TCRdb applying MiXCR to the multiplex PCR reads. The sample includes over 350,000 distinct CDR3 sequences, approximately 14% of them seen just once. This clonotype originated in a man between 18 and 29 years old with Graves' ophthalmopathy. Input material: blood. The rearrangement joins TRBV7-8 to TRBJ1-2; 7 bases fit TRBD1. The CDR3 DNA sequence: TGTGCCAGCAGCTCAGGGGGAGAGCCTAACTATGGCTACACCTTC. Protein sequence: CASSSGGEPNYGYTF.